Below, one T cell receptor beta chain is given with its context. No antigen is known for it. Germline is not matched at one junction end, which may reflect a read error. Use of 60 Vbeta and 13 Jbeta primers characterized the PCR. Sequenced by immunoSEQ multiplex PCR; TCRdb stores in-frame clones only, minus some. The table includes about 77,000 clones, around three quarters detected once. This entry belongs to a study of cytomegalovirus exposure and HLA in healthy donors. Study-wide results and limits: DRB1 had the most TCR associations and HLA-C the fewest, a later analysis found, with rates varying by HLA locus.

This TCR derives from a man between 40 and 49 years old in good health and CMV-seronegative. The sample was PBMCs.

CDR3 sequence: CASTKSLGGQGTQYF. CDR3 bases: TGTGCCAGCACCAAATCCCTGGGGGGGCAAGGGACCCAGTACTTC. The gene calls are TRBV11-2 and TRBJ2-5, with a tentative D call TRBD2 (7 bases). This CDR3 spans 15 amino acids. Germline V gene data show CDR1 as SGHAT and CDR2 as FQNNGV. The complete variable domain, with remaining parts taken from reference TRBV11-2 and TRBJ2-5, reads EAGVAQSPRYKIIEKRQSVAFWCNPISGHATLYWYQQILGQGPKLLIQFQNNGVVDDSQLPKDRFSAERLKGVDSTLKIQPAKLEDSAVYLCASTKSLGGQGTQYFGPGTRLLVL.